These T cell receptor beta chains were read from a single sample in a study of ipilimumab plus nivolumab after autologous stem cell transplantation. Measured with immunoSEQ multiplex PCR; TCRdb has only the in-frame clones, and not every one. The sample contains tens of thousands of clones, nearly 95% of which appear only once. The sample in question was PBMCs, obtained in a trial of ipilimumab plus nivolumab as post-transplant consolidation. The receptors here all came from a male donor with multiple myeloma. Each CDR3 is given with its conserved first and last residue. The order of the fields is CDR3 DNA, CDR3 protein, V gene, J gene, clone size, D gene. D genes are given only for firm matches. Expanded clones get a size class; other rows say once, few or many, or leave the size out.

cdr3_nt: TGTGCCATCAGTGCTAACGGGTTGGGCAATCAGCCCCAGCATTTT
cdr3_aa: CAISANGLGNQPQHF
v_call: TRBV10-3
j_call: TRBJ1-5
clone_size: NA
d_call: NA

cdr3_nt: TGTGCCAGCAGACTAGCGGGGGGATCAGATACGCAGTATTTT
cdr3_aa: CASRLAGGSDTQYF
v_call: TRBV2
j_call: TRBJ2-3
clone_size: NA
d_call: TRBD2

cdr3_nt: TGTGCCAGCAGCTTTCGAAGCGGGGGTCCAGATACGCAGTATTTT
cdr3_aa: CASSFRSGGPDTQYF
v_call: TRBV9
j_call: TRBJ2-3
clone_size: NA
d_call: TRBD2

cdr3_nt: TGTGCCAGCAGTCCCCCGGACAGAGGGGACGAGCAGTACTTC
cdr3_aa: CASSPPDRGDEQYF
v_call: TRBV27
j_call: TRBJ2-7
clone_size: NA
d_call: NA

cdr3_nt: TGTGCCAGCTCACCAGGGACTAGCGGGGGGGCCGCAGATACGCAGTATTTT
cdr3_aa: CASSPGTSGGAADTQYF
v_call: TRBV18
j_call: TRBJ2-3
clone_size: NA
d_call: TRBD2

cdr3_nt: TGTGCCAGCAGCCAACACAGGGGTTCTAATTCACCCCTCCACTTT
cdr3_aa: CASSQHRGSNSPLHF
v_call: TRBV14
j_call: TRBJ1-6
clone_size: NA
d_call: TRBD1

cdr3_nt: TGTGCCAGTAGTATCGGGGGGGCCGGAAACATTCAGTACTTC
cdr3_aa: CASSIGGAGNIQYF
v_call: TRBV19
j_call: TRBJ2-4
clone_size: NA
d_call: TRBD2

cdr3_nt: TGTGCCAGCAGCTTAGGTGTCAGGGGGTATCAGCCCCAGCATTTT
cdr3_aa: CASSLGVRGYQPQHF
v_call: TRBV7-2
j_call: TRBJ1-5
clone_size: NA
d_call: TRBD1

cdr3_nt: TGTGCCAGCAGCGCCCGGGGGCAGCCCCAGCATTTT
cdr3_aa: CASSARGQPQHF
v_call: TRBV27
j_call: TRBJ1-5
clone_size: NA
d_call: NA

cdr3_nt: TGTGCCAGCAGTGGGGGGAGCGGAACTAACATATATTTT
cdr3_aa: CASSGGSGTNIYF
v_call: TRBV25-1
j_call: TRBJ1-3
clone_size: NA
d_call: NA

cdr3_nt: TGCGCCAGCAGCCAGGATCGGGTCAGAACCTACGAGCAGTACTTC
cdr3_aa: CASSQDRVRTYEQYF
v_call: TRBV7-3
j_call: TRBJ2-7
clone_size: NA
d_call: NA

cdr3_nt: TGTGCCAGCTCTCGTGGACAGGGGGAAGGAGAAAAACTGTTTTTT
cdr3_aa: CASSRGQGEGEKLFF
v_call: TRBV18
j_call: TRBJ1-4
clone_size: NA
d_call: TRBD1

cdr3_nt: TGCGCCAGCAGTCAATCAGGAAGTTTCCTCACAGATACGCAGTATTTT
cdr3_aa: CASSQSGSFLTDTQYF
v_call: TRBV23-1
j_call: TRBJ2-3
clone_size: once
d_call: NA

cdr3_nt: TGCGCCAGCAGCCAGACCCCTAGCGGGGGGGCTTTGGATACGCAGTATTTT
cdr3_aa: CASSQTPSGGALDTQYF
v_call: TRBV4-1
j_call: TRBJ2-3
clone_size: NA
d_call: TRBD2

cdr3_nt: TGTGCCAGCAGTGTAATCGGGCCCACCGGGGAGCTGTTTTTT
cdr3_aa: CASSVIGPTGELFF
v_call: TRBV2
j_call: TRBJ2-2
clone_size: NA
d_call: NA

cdr3_nt: TGCGCCAGCAGTCACGGGGCGAACACCGGGGAGCTGTTTTTT
cdr3_aa: CASSHGANTGELFF
v_call: TRBV23-1
j_call: TRBJ2-2
clone_size: NA
d_call: NA

cdr3_nt: TGTGCCAGCAGTTACTCGGCGACAGGGGGTGTTGAAAAACTGTTTTTT
cdr3_aa: CASSYSATGGVEKLFF
v_call: TRBV6-6
j_call: TRBJ1-4
clone_size: NA
d_call: TRBD1

cdr3_nt: TGTGCCAGCAGCCCCAGGTGGAACACTGAAGCTTTCTTT
cdr3_aa: CASSPRWNTEAFF
v_call: TRBV11-2
j_call: TRBJ1-1
clone_size: NA
d_call: NA

cdr3_nt: TGTGCCAGCAGCTTAAACGGGGCTAGCGGCACCTACGAGCAGTACTTC
cdr3_aa: CASSLNGASGTYEQYF
v_call: TRBV11-2
j_call: TRBJ2-7
clone_size: NA
d_call: TRBD2

cdr3_nt: TGTGCCAGCTCACCTCGGACAGTAAACACCGGGGAGCTGTTTTTT
cdr3_aa: CASSPRTVNTGELFF
v_call: TRBV18
j_call: TRBJ2-2
clone_size: NA
d_call: NA

cdr3_nt: TGTGCCAGCAGCAAACCAGGGGGACAGCTTAATGAAAAACTGTTTTTT
cdr3_aa: CASSKPGGQLNEKLFF
v_call: TRBV21-1
j_call: TRBJ1-4
clone_size: NA
d_call: NA

cdr3_nt: TGTGCCAGCAGTGTCGCGGCCTACAATGAGCAGTTCTTC
cdr3_aa: CASSVAAYNEQFF
v_call: TRBV6-4
j_call: TRBJ2-1
clone_size: NA
d_call: NA

cdr3_nt: TGTGCCAGCAGTACCCAACAACAGGGAAGCTCCTACAATGAGCAGTTCTTC
cdr3_aa: CASSTQQQGSSYNEQFF
v_call: TRBV27
j_call: TRBJ2-1
clone_size: NA
d_call: NA

cdr3_nt: TGTGCCAGTAGTATCGACAGGGGGAACACTGAAGCTTTCTTT
cdr3_aa: CASSIDRGNTEAFF
v_call: TRBV19
j_call: TRBJ1-1
clone_size: NA
d_call: TRBD1

cdr3_nt: TGTGCCAGCAGCTCCGGAGAGCCGGACGCCTTC
cdr3_aa: CASSSGEPDAF
v_call: TRBV7-9
j_call: TRBJ1-2
clone_size: NA
d_call: NA

cdr3_nt: TGTGCCAGCAGCGTTACCATAGGACAGGGCGGAAATACGCAGTATTTT
cdr3_aa: CASSVTIGQGGNTQYF
v_call: TRBV7-9
j_call: TRBJ2-3
clone_size: NA
d_call: TRBD1

cdr3_nt: TGCGCCAGCAGTGAGGATAGGGTAAAAGATACGCAGTATTTT
cdr3_aa: CASSEDRVKDTQYF
v_call: TRBV10-2
j_call: TRBJ2-3
clone_size: once
d_call: NA

cdr3_nt: TGTGCCAGCAGCAAAACCGGGACCTACAATGAGCAGTTCTTC
cdr3_aa: CASSKTGTYNEQFF
v_call: TRBV11-3
j_call: TRBJ2-1
clone_size: few
d_call: NA

cdr3_nt: TGTGCCAGCAGTTTATATAGTAGTGCGGCCTACGAGCAGTACTTC
cdr3_aa: CASSLYSSAAYEQYF
v_call: TRBV28
j_call: TRBJ2-7
clone_size: few
d_call: NA

cdr3_nt: TGCGCCAGCAGCCTCGGGACTAGCGGGAGCTATGAGCAGTTCTTC
cdr3_aa: CASSLGTSGSYEQFF
v_call: TRBV4-3
j_call: TRBJ2-1
clone_size: NA
d_call: TRBD2

cdr3_nt: TGCGCCACCTCCCTGGGACAGACGTACGAGCAGTACTTC
cdr3_aa: CATSLGQTYEQYF
v_call: TRBV5-1
j_call: TRBJ2-7
clone_size: NA
d_call: TRBD1

cdr3_nt: TGTGCCAGCAGCGTAGGGGCAACGTCTAGCACAGATACGCAGTATTTT
cdr3_aa: CASSVGATSSTDTQYF
v_call: TRBV9
j_call: TRBJ2-3
clone_size: NA
d_call: NA

cdr3_nt: TGTGCCAGCAGCTTAATCCCCGAAAGTAACGAGCAGTTCTTC
cdr3_aa: CASSLIPESNEQFF
v_call: TRBV7-2
j_call: TRBJ2-1
clone_size: NA
d_call: NA

cdr3_nt: TGCGCCAGCAGCTTCACGACAGGGAACGTGAACACTGAAGCTTTCTTT
cdr3_aa: CASSFTTGNVNTEAFF
v_call: TRBV5-1
j_call: TRBJ1-1
clone_size: NA
d_call: TRBD1

cdr3_nt: TGTGCCAGCAGCTATGAGGGCAGGGTGGGAGAGACCCAGTACTTC
cdr3_aa: CASSYEGRVGETQYF
v_call: TRBV7-9
j_call: TRBJ2-5
clone_size: NA
d_call: NA

cdr3_nt: TGTGCCAGCATCCGCGGAGGAGGCAATCAGCCCCAGCATTTT
cdr3_aa: CASIRGGGNQPQHF
v_call: TRBV28
j_call: TRBJ1-5
clone_size: NA
d_call: NA

cdr3_nt: TGTGCCAGCAGGTCCCTGGGCGAAGAGACCCAGTACTTC
cdr3_aa: CASRSLGEETQYF
v_call: TRBV6-5
j_call: TRBJ2-5
clone_size: NA
d_call: NA

cdr3_nt: TGCGCCAGCAGCTTACGTAGGACAAATGGGCGTCCGAACACTGAAGCTTTCTTT
cdr3_aa: CASSLRRTNGRPNTEAFF
v_call: TRBV5-1
j_call: TRBJ1-1
clone_size: NA
d_call: NA

cdr3_nt: TGTGCCAGCAGCTGGACTAGCGGGAGACAACACGAGCAGTACTTC
cdr3_aa: CASSWTSGRQHEQYF
v_call: TRBV7-2
j_call: TRBJ2-7
clone_size: NA
d_call: TRBD2

cdr3_nt: TGTGCCAGCAGCTTCGGGGGTTCAAACTATGGCTACACCTTC
cdr3_aa: CASSFGGSNYGYTF
v_call: TRBV7-2
j_call: TRBJ1-2
clone_size: NA
d_call: NA

cdr3_nt: TGTGCCAGCAGCCCCGCCCCCCCCCGAGGGCAGTATTTT
cdr3_aa: CASSPAPPRGQYF
v_call: TRBV7-2
j_call: TRBJ2-3
clone_size: NA
d_call: NA

cdr3_nt: TGCGCCAGCAGCCAAGATAGGAGCGGAACCTCTCCCACAGATACGCAGTATTTT
cdr3_aa: CASSQDRSGTSPTDTQYF
v_call: TRBV4-3
j_call: TRBJ2-3
clone_size: NA
d_call: NA

cdr3_nt: TGTGCCACCCTCTCAGTCTACAATGAGCAGTTCTTC
cdr3_aa: CATLSVYNEQFF
v_call: TRBV6-1
j_call: TRBJ2-1
clone_size: NA
d_call: NA

cdr3_nt: TGTGCCAGCACCAACAGGGGGAAAGAGACCCAGTACTTC
cdr3_aa: CASTNRGKETQYF
v_call: TRBV28
j_call: TRBJ2-5
clone_size: NA
d_call: TRBD1

cdr3_nt: TGTGCCAGCAGCACAACTCCTCAATACGTATTCTACAATGAGCAGTTCTTC
cdr3_aa: CASSTTPQYVFYNEQFF
v_call: TRBV9
j_call: TRBJ2-1
clone_size: NA
d_call: NA

cdr3_nt: TGTGCCAGCAGAGTAGCGGGAGCGGGAGAGACCCAGTACTTC
cdr3_aa: CASRVAGAGETQYF
v_call: TRBV6-5
j_call: TRBJ2-5
clone_size: NA
d_call: TRBD2

cdr3_nt: TGTGCCAGCAGCTTAGGCACCGATGGCTACACCTTC
cdr3_aa: CASSLGTDGYTF
v_call: TRBV7-9
j_call: TRBJ1-2
clone_size: few
d_call: NA

cdr3_nt: TGTGCCAGCAGTCCCCCTGGGGGGATCAGCAATCAGCCCCAGCATTTT
cdr3_aa: CASSPPGGISNQPQHF
v_call: TRBV6-6
j_call: TRBJ1-5
clone_size: NA
d_call: NA